A selection of T cell receptor beta chains follows, all from one sample in a study of blood T cell repertoires in COVID-19. TCRdb's table, derived via immunoSEQ multiplex PCR, lists solely in-frame clones and lacks some. The profile covers about 270,000 clones, with about 86% appearing a single time and about 12% taken by the ten largest. Sequenced sample: peripheral blood. These receptors were taken from a woman in her 30s with COVID-19, enrolled during active disease. Both conserved end residues are part of each CDR3. The order of the fields is J gene, clone size, D gene, V gene, CDR3 protein, CDR3 DNA. The D gene is left open where the match is weak. Expanded clones are given a class, and other clones once, few, many or no size at all.

TRBJ2-5 few NA TRBV12-2 CASRLVSGVRSSYPETQYF TGTGCAAGTCGCTTAGTTTCCGGGGTTCGGTCTAGCTACCCAGAGACCCAGTACTTC
TRBJ2-7 NA NA TRBV7-8 CASSLAASVSYEQYF TGTGCCAGCAGCTTAGCGGCCTCCGTCTCCTACGAGCAGTACTTC
TRBJ2-7 NA TRBD1 TRBV4-2 CASSQGGQVAYEQYF TGTGCCAGCAGCCAAGGCGGACAGGTTGCCTACGAGCAGTACTTC
TRBJ2-1 NA TRBD1 TRBV7-7 CASSLSGGNEQFF TGTGCCAGCAGCTTATCAGGGGGCAACGAGCAGTTCTTC
TRBJ2-1 NA NA TRBV27 CASSLSVRLEQFF TGTGCCAGCAGTTTATCGGTCAGACTTGAGCAGTTCTTC
TRBJ1-1 medium-sized NA TRBV5-1 CASSLAGQAEAFF TGCGCCAGCAGCTTGGCTGGCCAGGCAGAAGCTTTCTTT
TRBJ2-3 once NA TRBV30 CAWSAPGQTSTDTQYF TGTGCCTGGAGTGCCCCCGGACAGACTAGCACAGATACGCAGTATTTT
TRBJ2-7 NA TRBD2 TRBV19 CASSIGSGGSAAYEQYF TGTGCCAGTAGTATAGGAAGCGGGGGGTCGGCGGCCTACGAGCAGTACTTC
TRBJ2-3 NA TRBD2 TRBV18 CASSPGLAGTTDTQYF TGTGCCAGCTCACCGGGGCTAGCGGGTACCACAGATACGCAGTATTTT
TRBJ1-6 few NA TRBV4-2 CASSPGLSSPLHF TGTGCCAGCAGCCCCGGACTGAGTTCGCCCCTCCACTTT
TRBJ2-7 NA TRBD1 TRBV2 CASSWDRIEQYF TGTGCCAGCAGTTGGGACAGGATCGAGCAGTACTTC
TRBJ1-5 NA NA TRBV19 CATAIGGNQPQHF TGTGCCACCGCTATCGGGGGCAATCAGCCCCAGCATTTT
TRBJ1-3 NA TRBD1 TRBV15 CATSPRLDRDRNTIYF TGTGCCACCAGCCCTAGATTGGACAGGGACCGAAACACCATATATTTT
TRBJ1-6 NA NA TRBV5-5 CASSLTVNSPLHF TGTGCCAGCAGCTTGACAGTGAATTCACCCCTCCACTTT
TRBJ1-5 NA NA TRBV28 CASSLGAGIQPQHF TGTGCCAGCAGTTTAGGAGCAGGGATTCAGCCCCAGCATTTT
TRBJ1-4 NA NA TRBV12-3/TRBV12-4 CASRKGEDEKLFF TGTGCCAGCAGGAAAGGAGAAGATGAAAAACTGTTTTTT
TRBJ2-7 NA TRBD1 TRBV7-8 CASSLGGQPYEQYF TGTGCCAGCAGCTTAGGGGGACAGCCCTACGAGCAGTACTTC
TRBJ1-2 NA TRBD1 TRBV29-1 CSVVGTGFDYGYTF TGCAGCGTTGTAGGGACAGGGTTCGACTATGGCTACACCTTC
TRBJ1-5 few TRBD1 TRBV19 CASKHYGETGGYQPQHF TGTGCCAGCAAACACTATGGGGAGACAGGGGGCTATCAGCCCCAGCATTTT
TRBJ2-3 NA TRBD2 TRBV5-1 CASSAAGGTDTQYF TGCGCCAGCAGCGCAGCGGGGGGAACAGATACGCAGTATTTT
TRBJ1-5 NA NA TRBV19 CASSSGHLIGGNQPQHF TGTGCCAGTAGTTCTGGGCACCTAATCGGGGGCAATCAGCCCCAGCATTTT
TRBJ1-1 NA NA TRBV11-2 CASSFKAGATEAFF TGTGCCAGCAGCTTTAAAGCGGGGGCTACTGAAGCTTTCTTT
TRBJ2-7 once NA TRBV21-1 CARKGRGRSEQYF TGTGCCAGAAAGGGTCGGGGTCGGAGCGAGCAGTACTTC
TRBJ2-7 once TRBD1 TRBV5-1 CASSEDRGYEQYF TGCGCCAGCAGCGAGGACAGGGGTTACGAGCAGTACTTC
TRBJ1-1 NA NA TRBV2 CASQRGWNTEAFF TGTGCCAGCCAGCGTGGGTGGAACACTGAAGCTTTCTTT
TRBJ1-2 once NA TRBV2 CASSRGAPILANYGYTF TGTGCCAGCTCTCGGGGGGCACCAATATTAGCTAACTATGGCTACACCTTC
TRBJ2-5 NA TRBD2 TRBV6-1 CASSEAAGGFQETQYF TGTGCCAGCAGTGAAGCGGCGGGGGGCTTCCAAGAGACCCAGTACTTC
TRBJ2-7 NA NA TRBV2 CAHGELEGSYEQYF TGTGCCCATGGGGAGTTGGAAGGCTCCTACGAGCAGTACTTC
TRBJ2-7 NA TRBD1 TRBV3-1/TRBV3-2 CASSPETGYHVRGEQYF TGTGCCAGCAGCCCAGAGACAGGGTATCACGTGAGGGGCGAGCAGTACTTC
TRBJ2-1 NA TRBD2 TRBV3-1/TRBV3-2 CASSQGAGGNPPTEQFF TGTGCCAGCAGCCAAGGAGCGGGGGGGAACCCCCCCACTGAGCAGTTCTTC
TRBJ2-2 NA NA TRBV19 CASRNSGSTGELFF TGTGCCAGTCGAAACAGTGGTTCCACCGGGGAGCTGTTTTTT
TRBJ1-1 once NA TRBV6-5 CASSYARQLNTEAFF TGTGCCAGCAGTTACGCGCGGCAGCTGAACACTGAAGCTTTCTTT
TRBJ2-7 NA NA TRBV20-1 CSASGRLPYEQYF TGCAGTGCCAGTGGGCGGCTCCCCTACGAGCAGTACTTC
TRBJ2-3 few NA TRBV2 CASSLGGGGRTDTQYF TGTGCCAGCAGTTTGGGTGGCGGGGGCCGAACAGATACGCAGTATTTT
TRBJ2-7 NA NA TRBV3-1/TRBV3-2 CASSQVFGLHTRSGEQYF TGTGCCAGCAGCCAAGTATTTGGCCTACACACACGGTCGGGGGAGCAGTACTTC
TRBJ1-3 NA NA TRBV3-1/TRBV3-2 CASSRAPRTGNTIYF TGTGCCAGCAGCCGAGCCCCCAGGACTGGAAACACCATATATTTT
TRBJ2-5 once TRBD1 TRBV5-1 CASRDRETSGQYF TGCGCCAGCAGGGACAGGGAGACCTCGGGCCAGTACTTC
TRBJ2-3 NA TRBD2 TRBV2 CASSEAASGVTDTQYF TGTGCCAGCAGTGAAGCAGCTAGCGGGGTAACAGATACGCAGTATTTT
TRBJ2-5 NA NA TRBV28 CASSSPLESRIQETQYF TGTGCCAGCAGTTCCCCGTTAGAATCTCGAATACAAGAGACCCAGTACTTC
TRBJ1-1 NA TRBD1 TRBV20-1 CSASLLTGVALNTEAFF TGCAGTGCTAGTTTACTTACAGGGGTTGCTTTGAACACTGAAGCTTTCTTT
TRBJ2-1 NA NA TRBV24-1 CATSDSTGDSILGSYNEQFF TGTGCCACCAGTGATTCCACGGGGGACTCCATACTAGGGTCCTACAATGAGCAGTTCTTC
TRBJ2-1 NA TRBD1 TRBV24-1 CATSDRGRNPYNEQFF TGTGCCACCAGTGATAGGGGGCGCAACCCCTACAATGAGCAGTTCTTC
TRBJ1-2 NA NA TRBV19 CASSIGGERGYTF TGTGCCAGTAGTATAGGGGGGGAACGGGGCTACACCTTC
TRBJ2-4 NA NA TRBV3-1/TRBV3-2 CASSQEARRGAGSAKNIQYF TGTGCCAGCAGCCAAGAAGCCCGCCGGGGCGCGGGGTCAGCCAAAAACATTCAGTACTTC
TRBJ1-1 NA NA TRBV5-5 CASWTAGDTEAFF TGTGCCAGCTGGACAGCGGGGGACACTGAAGCTTTCTTT
TRBJ2-2 NA NA TRBV19 CASSIIPATPPAGGELFF TGTGCCAGTAGTATAATCCCAGCGACCCCTCCGGCGGGCGGGGAGCTGTTTTTT
TRBJ2-1 NA TRBD2 TRBV6-5 CASKTGLAGYNEQFF TGTGCCAGCAAGACCGGACTAGCGGGCTACAATGAGCAGTTCTTC
TRBJ1-1 NA NA TRBV19 CASSLSPGVQAFF TGTGCCAGTAGTTTAAGTCCAGGTGTTCAGGCTTTCTTT